This TCR beta chain derives from a study of CD8+ T cells in alopecia areata. Across the whole study: Each day, treated patients took oral tofacitinib twice, at 5 to 10 mg per dose. Study observations and caveats: Higher clonality and more expanded CD8+ clones appeared in lesional than normal scalp. TCR sharing across patients was less clear than in mice, possibly HLA-related.

Extracted RNA was reverse transcribed, and the resulting cDNA served as sequencing template. Sequencing used immunoSEQ multiplex PCR; TCRdb keeps in-frame clones, though not all of them. The repertoire holds 45,000 to 70,000 clones, around 97% seen once, with roughly 25% in the top ten. This clone ranks as medium-sized. Antigen: not known. The V end lost 7 bases, the J end lost 2 bases, and 22 bases lay between the germline ends. The CDR3 has 17 residues. From germline, CDR1 is WSHSY and CDR2 SAAADI. Patients with alopecia areata provided lesional scalp punch biopsies as well as peripheral blood. The source material was CD8+ T cells sorted from blood, sampled at week 0. The chain is built from TRBV10-2 and TRBJ2-3; possible D gene TRBD2, 6 bases. This TCR was recovered from a human donor with alopecia areata. In DNA, the CDR3 is TGCGCCAGCAAGCGAACCGGGACTGCTGAGATCACAGATACGCAGTATTTT. It translates to CASKRTGTAEITDTQYF.